The sequence of this TCR beta chain was determined in a study of T-cell memory formation after mild COVID-19. About this clonotype itself: Its antigen is not identified.

Germline V gene lookup returns CDR1 SNHLY and CDR2 FYNNEI. V dropped 7 bases and J dropped 7 bases, with 18 bases sitting between them. CDR3 length: 14 amino acids. TCRdb fed the 5' RACE reads into MiXCR, producing one record per CDR3 protein. The sample consists of over 120,000 distinct CDR3 sequences, 6% to 7% of them appearing once. Study findings and constraints: For second-wave clones that peaked at day 37, SARS-CoV-2 specificity went unverified.

The sequence came from an adult woman who had mild COVID-19 (a few samples of this study predate the infection). Cell type and time point are not known. Sequencing input: PBMCs or a T cell subset sorted from them (not recorded which). The chain recombines TRBV2 with TRBJ2-3, with D possibly matching TRBD1 (6 bases). Written as DNA, the CDR3 is TGTGCCAGCATGGGGACACACGTTACGAATACGCAGTATTTT. It encodes CASMGTHVTNTQYF.